This TCR beta chain came from a study of T cells in tuberculosis. The repertoire was sequenced with immunoSEQ multiplex PCR; TCRdb's copy has only in-frame clones and lacks some. The table shows about 35,000 clones, with roughly 90% occurring only once. The length of the CDR3 is 13 residues. CDR1 and CDR2 from the germline V gene are SNHLY and FYNNEI. The V end lost 8 bases, the J end lost 1 base, and 11 bases lay between the germline ends. Material for sequencing was PBMCs. The clonotype comes from a donor between 10 and 29 years old with latent tuberculosis or without tuberculosis infection. Some clones in this sample may be carry-over from other donors' samples. The rearrangement uses TRBV2 and TRBJ2-5, with a possible D match to TRBD2 (7 bases). CDR3 region: CASGRGAQETQYF. The CDR3 nucleotides read TGTGCCAGCGGACGGGGGGCCCAAGAGACCCAGTACTTC.